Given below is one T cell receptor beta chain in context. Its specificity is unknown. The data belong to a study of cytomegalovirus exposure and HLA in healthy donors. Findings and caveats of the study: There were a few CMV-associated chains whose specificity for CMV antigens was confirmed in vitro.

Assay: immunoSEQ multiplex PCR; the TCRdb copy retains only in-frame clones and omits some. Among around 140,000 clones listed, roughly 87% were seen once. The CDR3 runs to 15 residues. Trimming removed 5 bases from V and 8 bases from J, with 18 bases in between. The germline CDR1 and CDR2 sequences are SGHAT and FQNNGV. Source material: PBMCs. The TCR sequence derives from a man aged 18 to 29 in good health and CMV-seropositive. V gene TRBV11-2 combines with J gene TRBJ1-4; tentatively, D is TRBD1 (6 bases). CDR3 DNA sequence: TGTGCCAGCAGCCTGTACAGGGCCCACGGGGAAAAACTGTTTTTT. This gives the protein CASSLYRAHGEKLFF.